This is a list of T cell receptor beta chains from one sample in a study of vaccination and CD4 T cells after COVID-19. TCRdb recomputed calls from the PCR reads with MiXCR, one row per CDR3 protein. The sample yields under 20,000 distinct CDR3 sequences, about 62% seen once. The sequencing here drew on CD4+ T cells from blood, taken before SARS-CoV-2 vaccination. These receptors originate from a human donor who had recovered from COVID-19. CDR3s include the opening cysteine and the closing phenylalanine or tryptophan. Fields, in order: D gene, J gene, clone size, V gene, CDR3 protein, CDR3 DNA. A D gene is named only where the DNA matches it firmly. The listing skips clone size in some rows; elsewhere it reads once, few, many or a size class.

. TRBJ2-2 few TRBV7-2 CASSLMSQTNTGELFF TGTGCCAGCAGCTTAATGTCACAGACCAACACCGGGGAGCTGTTTTTT
TRBD1 TRBJ2-2 . TRBV11-2 CASSLVGQGYTGELFF TGTGCCAGCAGCTTAGTGGGACAGGGGTACACCGGGGAGCTGTTTTTT
. TRBJ1-5 few TRBV20-1 CSATHSNQPQHF TGCAGTGCGACTCATAGCAATCAGCCCCAGCATTTT
. TRBJ2-4 . TRBV20-1 CSARPHDRGGGKNIQYF TGCAGTGCTAGACCACACGACAGGGGAGGGGGCAAAAACATTCAGTACTTC
. TRBJ1-2 . TRBV29-1 CSALWTAPPYGYTF TGCAGCGCCCTCTGGACAGCTCCTCCCTATGGCTACACCTTC
. TRBJ1-5 . TRBV20-1 CSAYRAGGNQPQHF TGCAGTGCTTATCGGGCAGGGGGCAATCAGCCCCAGCATTTT
. TRBJ1-3 . TRBV12-3/TRBV12-4 CASGGSGNTIYF TGTGCCTCGGGAGGGTCTGGAAACACCATATATTTT
. TRBJ1-5 . TRBV19 CASKGRQGNYSNQPQHF TGTGCCAGTAAAGGGCGCCAGGGGAACTATAGCAATCAGCCCCAGCATTTT
TRBD1 TRBJ2-7 . TRBV6-2/TRBV6-3 CASSYDGTGYEQYF TGTGCCAGCAGTTACGATGGGACAGGCTACGAGCAGTACTTC
. TRBJ1-5 once TRBV19 CASSIWGRYSNQPQHF TGTGCCAGTAGTATCTGGGGCCGATATAGCAATCAGCCCCAGCATTTT
. TRBJ2-7 . TRBV7-2 CASSSTRESEQYF TGTGCCAGCAGCTCGACCCGGGAGAGCGAGCAGTACTTC
TRBD1 TRBJ1-1 few TRBV19 CASSIDPRQGKAFF TGTGCCAGTAGTATAGATCCTAGACAGGGGAAAGCTTTCTTT
TRBD2 TRBJ2-1 once TRBV20-1 CSAPPEGLVISYNEQFF TGCAGTGCCCCACCCGAGGGACTAGTCATCTCCTACAATGAGCAGTTCTTC